The rows below give T cell receptor beta chains drawn from one sample of a study of T-cell memory formation after mild COVID-19. From the 5' RACE reads, TCRdb called clonotypes with MiXCR, one entry per CDR3 protein. Of about 390,000 distinct CDR3 sequences in the sample, approximately 15% were seen once. Material: PBMCs or a T cell subset sorted from them (not recorded which). The source of these receptors is a man between 18 and 29 years old who had mild COVID-19 (a few samples of this study predate the infection). Cell type and time point are not known. Both conserved end residues are part of each CDR3. The D gene is left open where the match is weak. Expanded clones get a size class; other rows say once, few or many, or leave the size out.

V,size,J,D,DNA,CDR3
TRBV28,NA,TRBJ1-5,NA,TGTGCCAGCAGTCTGAAGGGCTTTAGGGTTCAGCCCCAGCATTTT,CASSLKGFRVQPQHF
TRBV24-1,NA,TRBJ1-2,NA,TGTGCCACCAGTGATGCTACAGGGAACTATGGCTACACCTTC,CATSDATGNYGYTF
TRBV23-1,few,TRBJ2-4,TRBD1,TGCGCCAGCAGTCAAAAGGGACAGGACGGCAAAAACATTCAGTACTTC,CASSQKGQDGKNIQYF
TRBV4-2,few,TRBJ2-3,NA,TGTGCCAGCAGCCAAACGGACGAGGACTATCGCACAGATACGCAGTATTTT,CASSQTDEDYRTDTQYF
TRBV15,NA,TRBJ2-1,TRBD2,TGTGCCACCAGCAGGGTCCTAGCGGGGGAGAATGAGCAGTTCTTC,CATSRVLAGENEQFF
TRBV5-5,NA,TRBJ2-7,NA,TGTGCCAGCAGCATTCCCTTGGTGAGTCCCTACGAGCAGTACTTC,CASSIPLVSPYEQYF
TRBV5-1,NA,TRBJ1-1,NA,TGCGCCAGCAGCTCCCGCAGGGGAGGAACTGAAGCTTTCTTT,CASSSRRGGTEAFF
TRBV4-3,many,TRBJ2-7,TRBD1,TGCGCCAGCGGCAGGGACAGAGGCTCCTACGAGCAGTACTTC,CASGRDRGSYEQYF
TRBV5-1,few,TRBJ1-2,TRBD1,TGCGCCAGCAGCTTAGACAGGGCCTCTAACTATGGCTACACCTTC,CASSLDRASNYGYTF
TRBV15,many,TRBJ1-2,NA,TGTGCCACCAGCGATCCGGACGGGGGGAACTATGGCTACACCTTC,CATSDPDGGNYGYTF
TRBV6-5,NA,TRBJ2-2,NA,TGTGCCAGCAGACAGACGAACACCGGGGAGCTGTTTTTT,CASRQTNTGELFF
TRBV5-8,many,TRBJ1-5,NA,TGTGCCAGCAGCTTGTACACCAGCAATCAGCCCCAGCATTTT,CASSLYTSNQPQHF
TRBV7-9,NA,TRBJ1-1,NA,TGTGCCAGCCCCTCTGACACAGGCGGCACTGAAGCTTTCTTT,CASPSDTGGTEAFF
TRBV24-1,few,TRBJ2-2,NA,TGTGCCACCTGGGCGGGAAGGGATTCGAACACCGGGGAGCTGTTTTTT,CATWAGRDSNTGELFF
TRBV6-4,once,TRBJ2-3,NA,TGTGCCAGCAGTGACGGGCCGCAGGGGACCTCCCTCGATACGCAGTATTTT,CASSDGPQGTSLDTQYF
TRBV20-1,NA,TRBJ1-1,NA,TGCCTGGGAGGGGGGGGAACTGAAGCTTTCTTT,CLGGGGTEAFF
TRBV5-1,few,TRBJ2-5,TRBD2,TGCGCCAGCAGCCCGGGGGGACGGCAGTACTTC,CASSPGGRQYF
TRBV3-1,NA,TRBJ1-1,TRBD1,TGTGCCAGCAGCCAAGATACAGGGGGGGGGACTGAAGCTTTCTTT,CASSQDTGGGTEAFF
TRBV3-1,NA,TRBJ2-3,NA,TGTGCCAGCAGCCAAGGGGGAAGTTTGGATACGCAGTATTTT,CASSQGGSLDTQYF
TRBV25-1,NA,TRBJ2-7,TRBD1,TGTGCCAGCAGTGCCACCGGGACAGGGGGCGAGCAGTACTTC,CASSATGTGGEQYF
TRBV7-3,few,TRBJ1-2,NA,TGTGCCAGCAGCCCCCGGAGTTCGGACTATGGCTACACCTTC,CASSPRSSDYGYTF
TRBV28,NA,TRBJ1-5,TRBD1,TGTGCCAGCAGTTTATGGGGACAGGGTAGCAATCAGCCCCAGCATTTT,CASSLWGQGSNQPQHF
TRBV18,NA,TRBJ2-4,NA,TGTGCCAGCTCATACTACAGAGGCCAAGAAAACATTCAGTACTTC,CASSYYRGQENIQYF
TRBV7-2,few,TRBJ2-4,NA,TGTGCCAGCAGCTTAAAGCCCGGGGACAAGTACTTC,CASSLKPGDKYF
TRBV5-1,many,TRBJ1-1,NA,TGTGCCAGCAGCTTTGGGGGCCTGAACACTGAAGCTTTCTTT,CASSFGGLNTEAFF
TRBV20-1,NA,TRBJ2-7,TRBD2,TGCAGTGCCAGGGGACTAGGAGGTTACGAGCAGTACTTC,CSARGLGGYEQYF
TRBV12-3/TRBV12-4,NA,TRBJ2-3,TRBD2,TGTGCCAGCAGTCGGACTAGCGGGGGTCCTACGCAGTATTTT,CASSRTSGGPTQYF
TRBV6-5,NA,TRBJ1-5,NA,TGTGCCAGCAGTTACTCAAAGAATAGCAATCAGCCCCAGCATTTT,CASSYSKNSNQPQHF
TRBV5-1,NA,TRBJ2-3,NA,TGCGCCAGCAGCGCAACAGGGAGGAGCACAGATACGCAGTATTTT,CASSATGRSTDTQYF
TRBV4-3,NA,TRBJ1-1,TRBD1,TGCGCCAGCAGCCAAGAGGACAGGGCAAACATGAACACTGAAGCTTTCTTT,CASSQEDRANMNTEAFF
TRBV20-1,few,TRBJ2-2,TRBD2,TGCAGTGCTAGAGATGACCCGGGGGGGCGTACCGGGGAGCTGTTTTTT,CSARDDPGGRTGELFF
TRBV5-1,few,TRBJ2-2,NA,TGCGCCAGCAGCTCCGACAGGTCCACCGGGGAGCTGTTTTTT,CASSSDRSTGELFF
TRBV28,few,TRBJ1-1,NA,TGTGCCAGCAGTTTACTCTCCGGGGAAGGGAACACTGAAGCTTTCTTT,CASSLLSGEGNTEAFF
TRBV6-2/TRBV6-3,NA,TRBJ1-1,NA,TGTGCCAGCTTGACTCCGCAGGGGCCGAGCACTGAAGCTTTCTTT,CASLTPQGPSTEAFF
TRBV7-2,few,TRBJ2-3,NA,TGTGCCAGCAGCGCCGGGTCTTTCACAGATACGCAGTATTTT,CASSAGSFTDTQYF
TRBV7-2,few,TRBJ2-3,TRBD2,TGTGCCAGCAGCTTGAATCTAGCGGCCGTGGATACGCAGTATTTT,CASSLNLAAVDTQYF
TRBV10-3,NA,TRBJ2-3,NA,TGTGCCATCAGTGGGGGGGGCGGGGGCACAGATACGCAGTATTTT,CAISGGGGGTDTQYF
TRBV5-4,NA,TRBJ1-2,NA,TGTGCCAGCAGCTTGGACGGCTGGGGGGGCTGGGGAGGCTACACCTTC,CASSLDGWGGWGGYTF
TRBV11-2,NA,TRBJ1-1,TRBD1,TGTGCCAGCAGCTTCGGACAGGGGGAGGGAGCTTTCTTT,CASSFGQGEGAFF
TRBV4-1,NA,TRBJ1-3,TRBD1,TGCGCCAGCAGCCAACCTGCTGACAGGGCCGCTCTAGGTGGAAACACCATATATTTT,CASSQPADRAALGGNTIYF
TRBV21-1,NA,TRBJ2-3,NA,TGTGCCAGGTACGACGGGCGCACAGATACGCAGTATTTT,CARYDGRTDTQYF
TRBV4-1,NA,TRBJ2-1,NA,TGCGCCAGCAGCCAGAGGGGATCGAGCTCCTACAATGAGCAGTTCTTC,CASSQRGSSSYNEQFF
TRBV12-3/TRBV12-4,NA,TRBJ1-5,TRBD1,TGTGCCAGCAGTAGGGACAGCGCCAATCAGCCCCAGCATTTT,CASSRDSANQPQHF
TRBV6-2/TRBV6-3,NA,TRBJ2-5,NA,TGTGCCAGCAGTGAGCCGGCGGCGGAGACCCAGTACTTC,CASSEPAAETQYF
TRBV7-9,NA,TRBJ2-1,TRBD2,TGTGCCAGCAGCTCCGGACTAGATGAGCAGTTCTTC,CASSSGLDEQFF
TRBV5-1,few,TRBJ2-1,TRBD2,TGCGCCAGCAGCTTGGTTGGGGGGGGCTCCTACAATGAGCAGTTCTTC,CASSLVGGGSYNEQFF
TRBV6-6,few,TRBJ2-3,NA,TGTGCCAGCACCCCTCCAGGGATCACAGATACGCAGTATTTT,CASTPPGITDTQYF
TRBV10-3,NA,TRBJ2-2,NA,TGTGCCATCAGTGAGGAGGGGACCGGGGAGCTGTTTTTT,CAISEEGTGELFF
TRBV3-1,NA,TRBJ2-1,NA,TGTGCCAGCAGCCAAGAGAGCCAGGGGAACTACAATGAGCAGTTCTTC,CASSQESQGNYNEQFF
TRBV7-9,NA,TRBJ1-1,NA,TGTGCCAGCAGTGGTTTCGCGATCAGTGAAGCTTTCTTT,CASSGFAISEAFF
TRBV3-1,many,TRBJ2-2,NA,TGTGCCAGCAGCCAATTGCTAGGACAGTCCGTCGGGGAGCTGTTTTTT,CASSQLLGQSVGELFF
TRBV7-9,NA,TRBJ2-1,NA,TGTGCCAGCAGCGCAGATTCCCGCCCAACGAATGAGCAGTTCTTC,CASSADSRPTNEQFF
TRBV24-1,few,TRBJ1-1,NA,TGTGCCACCACCCAGAAATACGGTGAAGCTTTCTTT,CATTQKYGEAFF